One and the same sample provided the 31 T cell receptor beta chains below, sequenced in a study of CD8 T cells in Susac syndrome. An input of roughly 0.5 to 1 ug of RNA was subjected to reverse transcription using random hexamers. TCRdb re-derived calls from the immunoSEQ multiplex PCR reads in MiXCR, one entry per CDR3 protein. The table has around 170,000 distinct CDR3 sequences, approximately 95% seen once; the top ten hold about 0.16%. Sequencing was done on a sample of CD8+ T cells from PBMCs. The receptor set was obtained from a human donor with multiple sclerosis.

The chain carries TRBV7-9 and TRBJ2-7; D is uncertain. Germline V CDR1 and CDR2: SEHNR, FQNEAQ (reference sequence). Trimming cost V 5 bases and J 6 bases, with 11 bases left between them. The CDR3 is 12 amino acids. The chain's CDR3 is CASSPKAGEQYF. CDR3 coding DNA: TGTGCCAGCAGCCCCAAGGCTGGCGAGCAGTACTTC.

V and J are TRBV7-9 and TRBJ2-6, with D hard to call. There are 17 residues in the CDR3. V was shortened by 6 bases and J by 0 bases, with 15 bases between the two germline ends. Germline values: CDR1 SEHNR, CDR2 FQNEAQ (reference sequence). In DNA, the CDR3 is TGTGCCAGCAGTTTCCGGACCGCTAGCTCTGGGGCCAACGTCCTGACTTTC. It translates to CASSFRTASSGANVLTF.

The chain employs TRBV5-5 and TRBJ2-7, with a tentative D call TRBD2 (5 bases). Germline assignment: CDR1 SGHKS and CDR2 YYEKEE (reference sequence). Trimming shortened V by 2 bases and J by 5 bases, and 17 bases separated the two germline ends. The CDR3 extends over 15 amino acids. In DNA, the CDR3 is TGTGCCAGCAGCTTCTGTGCGGGTTGCGTAGACGAGCAGTACTTC. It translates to CASSFCAGCVDEQYF.

The CDR3 reads CSARKGDMYLETQYF. For the CDR3, the DNA is TGCAGTGCTAGGAAGGGGGACATGTACTTAGAGACCCAGTACTTC. The V gene is TRBV20-1, the J gene TRBJ2-5; tentatively, D is TRBD1 (6 bases). CDR1 DFQATT and CDR2 SNEGSKA come from the germline V gene (reference sequence). Trimming removed 3 bases at V and 4 bases at J, with 18 bases between. This CDR3 spans 15 amino acids.

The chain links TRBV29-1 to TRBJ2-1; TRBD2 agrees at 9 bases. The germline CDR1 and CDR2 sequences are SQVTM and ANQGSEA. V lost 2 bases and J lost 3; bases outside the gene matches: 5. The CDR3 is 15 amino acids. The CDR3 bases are TGCAGCGTTGAACCCCCTAGCGGGGACTACAATGAGCAGTTCTTC. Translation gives CSVEPPSGDYNEQFF.

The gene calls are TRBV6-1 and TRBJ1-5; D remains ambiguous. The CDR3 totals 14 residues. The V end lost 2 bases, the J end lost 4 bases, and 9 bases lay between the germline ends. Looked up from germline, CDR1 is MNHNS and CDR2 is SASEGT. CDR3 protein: CASSEYLGNQPQHF. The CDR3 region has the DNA TGTGCCAGCAGTGAATATTTGGGTAATCAGCCCCAGCATTTT.

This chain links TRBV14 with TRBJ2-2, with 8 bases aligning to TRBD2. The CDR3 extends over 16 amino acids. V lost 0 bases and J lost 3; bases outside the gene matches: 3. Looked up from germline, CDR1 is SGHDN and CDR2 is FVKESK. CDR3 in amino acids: CASSQERGAYTGELFF. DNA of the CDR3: TGTGCCAGCAGCCAAGAGCGGGGGGCATACACCGGGGAGCTGTTTTTT.

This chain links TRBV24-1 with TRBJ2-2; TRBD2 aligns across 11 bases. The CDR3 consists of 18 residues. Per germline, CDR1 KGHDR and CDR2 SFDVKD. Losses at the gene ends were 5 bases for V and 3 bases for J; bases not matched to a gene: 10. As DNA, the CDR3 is TGTGCCACCAGTGGGGGTGTAGCGGGAGGGCCGCACACCGGGGAGCTGTTTTTT. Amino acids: CATSGGVAGGPHTGELFF.

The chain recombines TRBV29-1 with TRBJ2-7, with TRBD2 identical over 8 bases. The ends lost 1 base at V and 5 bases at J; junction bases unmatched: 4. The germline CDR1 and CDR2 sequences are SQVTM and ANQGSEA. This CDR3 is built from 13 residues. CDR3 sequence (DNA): TGCAGCGTTGAAGGTAGCGGGACGGACGAGCAGTACTTC. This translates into CSVEGSGTDEQYF.

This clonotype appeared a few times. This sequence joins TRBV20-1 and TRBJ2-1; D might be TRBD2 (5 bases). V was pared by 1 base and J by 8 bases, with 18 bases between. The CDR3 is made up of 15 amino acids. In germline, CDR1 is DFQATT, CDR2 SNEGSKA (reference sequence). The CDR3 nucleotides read TGCAGTGCTAGAGGTCTAGAGTTTAGCGTCCATGAGCAGTTCTTC. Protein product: CSARGLEFSVHEQFF.

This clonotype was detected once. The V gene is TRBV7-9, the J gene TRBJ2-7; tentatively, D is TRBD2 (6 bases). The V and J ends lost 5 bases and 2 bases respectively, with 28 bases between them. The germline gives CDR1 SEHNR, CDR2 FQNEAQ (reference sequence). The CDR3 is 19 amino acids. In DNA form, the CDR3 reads TGTGCCAGCAGCCCCCGGGACGGCGGGAACGGCGGGATGACCTACGAGCAGTACTTC. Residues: CASSPRDGGNGGMTYEQYF.

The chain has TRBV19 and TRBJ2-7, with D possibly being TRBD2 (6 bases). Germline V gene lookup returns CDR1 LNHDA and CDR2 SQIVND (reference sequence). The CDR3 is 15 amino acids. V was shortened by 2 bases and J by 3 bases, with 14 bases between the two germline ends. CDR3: CASSIMLEGNYEQYF. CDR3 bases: TGTGCCAGTAGTATAATGTTGGAGGGAAACTACGAGCAGTACTTC.

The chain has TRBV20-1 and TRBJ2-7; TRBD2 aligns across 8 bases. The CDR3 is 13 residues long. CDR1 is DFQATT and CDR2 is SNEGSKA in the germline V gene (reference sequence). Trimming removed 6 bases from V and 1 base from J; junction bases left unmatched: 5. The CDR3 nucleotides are TGCAGTGCGTTGACTAGCGCTTCCTACGAGCAGTACTTC. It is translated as CSALTSASYEQYF.

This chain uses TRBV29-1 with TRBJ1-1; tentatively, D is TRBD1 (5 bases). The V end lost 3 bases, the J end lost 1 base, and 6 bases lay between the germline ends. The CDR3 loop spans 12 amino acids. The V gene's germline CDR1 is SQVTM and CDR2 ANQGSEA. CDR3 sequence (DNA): TGCAGCGTTGAGGGACGGAACACTGAAGCTTTCTTT. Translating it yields CSVEGRNTEAFF. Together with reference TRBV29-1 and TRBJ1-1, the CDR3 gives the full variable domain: SAVISQKPSRDICQRGTSLTIQCQVDSQVTMMFWYRQQPGQSLTLIATANQGSEATYESGFVIDKFPISRPNLTFSTLTVSNMSPEDSSIYLCSVEGRNTEAFFGQGTRLTVV.

CDR3 nucleotide sequence: TGTGCCAGCAGTTCTCCACCCTCGACACGGGGGAACACTGAAGCTTTCTTT. Translation gives CASSSPPSTRGNTEAFF. The chain carries TRBV27 and TRBJ1-1; no reliable D call. Trimming left V 4 bases short and J 1 base short, with 19 bases between. The CDR3 is 17 residues long. CDR1 and CDR2 from the germline V gene are MNHEY and SMNVEV (reference sequence).

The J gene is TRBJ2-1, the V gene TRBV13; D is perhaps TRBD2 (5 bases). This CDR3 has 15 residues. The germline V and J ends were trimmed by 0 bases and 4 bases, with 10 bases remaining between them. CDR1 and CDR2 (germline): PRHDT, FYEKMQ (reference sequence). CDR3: CASSLGGSGYNEQFF. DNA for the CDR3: TGTGCCAGCAGCTTAGGGGGCTCGGGGTACAATGAGCAGTTCTTC.

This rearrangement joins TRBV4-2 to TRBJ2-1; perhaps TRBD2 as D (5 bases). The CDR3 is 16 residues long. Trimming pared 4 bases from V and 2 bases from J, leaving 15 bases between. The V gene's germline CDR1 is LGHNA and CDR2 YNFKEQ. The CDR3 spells CASSRAHWTPYNEQFF. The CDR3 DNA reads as TGTGCCAGCAGCCGAGCTCACTGGACTCCCTACAATGAGCAGTTCTTC.

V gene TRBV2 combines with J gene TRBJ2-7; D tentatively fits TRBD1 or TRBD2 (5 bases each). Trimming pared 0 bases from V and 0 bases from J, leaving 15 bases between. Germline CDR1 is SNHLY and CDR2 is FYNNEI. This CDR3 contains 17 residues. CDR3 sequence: CASSEALLGPFSYEQYF. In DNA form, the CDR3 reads TGTGCCAGCAGTGAAGCGCTCCTGGGACCCTTCTCCTACGAGCAGTACTTC.

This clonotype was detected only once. CDR3 residues: CATGGLFEETQYF. The DNA of the CDR3 is TGTGCCACCGGAGGACTGTTTGAAGAGACCCAGTACTTC. V is TRBV6-5 and J is TRBJ2-5; tentatively, D is TRBD2 (5 bases). This CDR3 contains 13 residues. Trimming pared 10 bases from V and 3 bases from J, leaving 15 bases between. Looked up from germline, CDR1 is MNHEY and CDR2 is SVGAGI.

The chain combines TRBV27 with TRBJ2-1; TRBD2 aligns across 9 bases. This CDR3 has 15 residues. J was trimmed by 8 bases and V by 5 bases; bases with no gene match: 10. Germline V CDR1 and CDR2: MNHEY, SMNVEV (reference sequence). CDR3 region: CASSPLAGIVDEQFF. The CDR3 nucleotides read TGTGCCAGCAGTCCTCTAGCGGGGATTGTGGATGAGCAGTTCTTC.

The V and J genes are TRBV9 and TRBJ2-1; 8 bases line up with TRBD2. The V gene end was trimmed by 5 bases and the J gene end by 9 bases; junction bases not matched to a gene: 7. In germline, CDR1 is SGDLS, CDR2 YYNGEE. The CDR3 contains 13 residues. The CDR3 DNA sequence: TGTGCCAGCAGTACTAGCGGCCCATTTGAGCAGTTCTTC. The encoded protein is CASSTSGPFEQFF.

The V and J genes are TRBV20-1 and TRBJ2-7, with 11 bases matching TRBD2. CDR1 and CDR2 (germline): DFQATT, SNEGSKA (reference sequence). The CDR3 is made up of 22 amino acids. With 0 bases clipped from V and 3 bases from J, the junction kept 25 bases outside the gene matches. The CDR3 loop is CSARDQAGWSAELAGVLYEQYF. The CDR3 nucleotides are TGCAGTGCTAGAGATCAAGCCGGTTGGTCTGCTGAACTAGCGGGGGTACTCTACGAGCAGTACTTC.

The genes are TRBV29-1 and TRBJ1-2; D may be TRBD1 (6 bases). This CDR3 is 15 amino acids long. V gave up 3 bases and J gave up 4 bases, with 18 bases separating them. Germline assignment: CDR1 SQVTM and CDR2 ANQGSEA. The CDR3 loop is CSVEGAGAWFYGYTF. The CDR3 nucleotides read TGCAGCGTTGAGGGGGCAGGGGCCTGGTTCTATGGCTACACCTTC.

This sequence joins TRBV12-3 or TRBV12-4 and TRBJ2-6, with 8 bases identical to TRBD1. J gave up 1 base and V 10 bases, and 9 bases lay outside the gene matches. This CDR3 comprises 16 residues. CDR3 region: CATSDREKSGANVLTF. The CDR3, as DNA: TGTGCCACCTCGGACAGGGAAAAATCTGGGGCCAACGTCCTGACTTTC.

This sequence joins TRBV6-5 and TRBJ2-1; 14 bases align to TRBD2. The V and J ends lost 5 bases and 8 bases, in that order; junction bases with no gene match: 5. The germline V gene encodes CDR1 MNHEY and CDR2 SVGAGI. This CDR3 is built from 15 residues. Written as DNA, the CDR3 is TGTGCCAGCAGTGGGGGACTAGCGGGAGTATATGAGCAGTTCTTC. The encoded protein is CASSGGLAGVYEQFF.

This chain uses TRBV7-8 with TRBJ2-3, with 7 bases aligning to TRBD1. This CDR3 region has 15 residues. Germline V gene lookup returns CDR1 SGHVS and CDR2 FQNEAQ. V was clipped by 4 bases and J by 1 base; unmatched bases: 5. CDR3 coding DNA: TGTGCCAGCAGCTGGGACAGCTTGGGCACAGATACGCAGTATTTT. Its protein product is CASSWDSLGTDTQYF.

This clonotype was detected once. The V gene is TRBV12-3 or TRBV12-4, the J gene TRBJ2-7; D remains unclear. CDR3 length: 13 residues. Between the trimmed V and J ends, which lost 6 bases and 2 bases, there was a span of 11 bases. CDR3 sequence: CASSWASPYEQYF. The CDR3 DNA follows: TGTGCCAGCAGCTGGGCGTCTCCCTACGAGCAGTACTTC.

The CDR3 reads CASSPPLPTNYGYTF. CDR3 sequence (DNA): TGTGCCAGCAGCCCCCCTCTCCCCACTAACTATGGCTACACCTTC. V gene TRBV13 combines with J gene TRBJ1-2; D remains ambiguous. The CDR3 sequence is 15 residues long. Germline CDR1 and CDR2: PRHDT and FYEKMQ (reference sequence). Trimming removed 5 bases at V and 0 bases at J, with 13 bases between.

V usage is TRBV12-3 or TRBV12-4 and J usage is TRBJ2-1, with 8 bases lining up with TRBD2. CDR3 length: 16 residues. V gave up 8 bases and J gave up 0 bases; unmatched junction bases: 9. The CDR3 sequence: CASGPQSGSSYNEQFF. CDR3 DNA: TGTGCCAGCGGCCCTCAAAGCGGGAGCTCCTACAATGAGCAGTTCTTC.

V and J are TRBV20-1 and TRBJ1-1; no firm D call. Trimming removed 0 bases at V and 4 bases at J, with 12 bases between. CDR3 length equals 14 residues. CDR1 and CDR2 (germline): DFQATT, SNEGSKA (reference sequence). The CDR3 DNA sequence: TGCAGTGCTAGAGACTCCAGTACGGGCACTGAAGCTTTCTTT. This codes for CSARDSSTGTEAFF.

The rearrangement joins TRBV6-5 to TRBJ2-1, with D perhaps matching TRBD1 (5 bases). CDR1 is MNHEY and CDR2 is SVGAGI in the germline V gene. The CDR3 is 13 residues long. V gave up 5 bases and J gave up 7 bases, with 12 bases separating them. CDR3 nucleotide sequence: TGTGCCAGCAGTCCCTCCAGGGTTAATGAGCAGTTCTTC. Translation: CASSPSRVNEQFF.